The clone carrying this T cell receptor (beta chain) showed up just once. This entry comes from a study of CD8 T cells in Susac syndrome. This CDR3 has 16 residues. Per the germline V gene, CDR1 is SGHNT and CDR2 is YYREEE (reference sequence). V shed 0 bases and J shed 4 bases, with 13 bases lying between them. It was with random hexamers that 0.5 to 1 ug RNA was reverse transcribed. Across 54 Vbeta and 13 Jbeta, immunoSEQ multiplex PCR amplified TCR beta CDR3. One entry per CDR3 protein, called by TCRdb with MiXCR from the immunoSEQ multiplex PCR reads. The top ten clones hold approximately 0.082% of a sample with over 200,000 distinct CDR3 sequences, approximately 95% of them seen once. Sequencing of TCR beta was carried out in blood CD8+ and CD4+ T cells.

The clonotype comes from a human donor with multiple sclerosis. This rearrangement joins TRBV5-4 to TRBJ2-2; D is unresolved. The material sequenced was CD4+ T cells from PBMCs. The CDR3 loop reads CASSLAPPPSTGELFF. CDR3 DNA sequence: TGTGCCAGCAGCTTGGCCCCCCCGCCCAGCACCGGGGAGCTGTTTTTT.